What follows are 23 T cell receptor beta chains derived from one specimen sequenced in a study of T cells after yellow fever vaccination. TCRdb independently ran MiXCR on the 5' RACE reads; one entry per CDR3 protein. The sample comprises approximately 300,000 distinct CDR3 sequences, about 10% of which are singletons, and less than 3.5% rests with the top ten. This specimen was CD4+ T cells sorted from PBMCs, taken 45 days after the yellow fever booster vaccination. These receptors were obtained from a man between 18 and 29 years old who received the YFV17D yellow fever vaccine.

This clonotype was observed a few times. This chain connects TRBV3-1 to TRBJ2-7; the match to TRBD2 covers 11 bases. Germline trimming cut 0 bases from V and 1 base from J; bases unmatched to any gene: 11. CDR3 length equals 19 residues. CDR1 and CDR2 (germline): LGHDT, YNNKEL (reference sequence). DNA for the CDR3: TGTGCCAGCAGCCAAGACCGAACTAGCGGGGGACTCCTTTCCTACGAGCAGTACTTC. Protein product: CASSQDRTSGGLLSYEQYF.

This clonotype was detected a few times. The gene calls are TRBV18 and TRBJ1-6; D is unresolved. Germline CDR1 is KGHSH and CDR2 is LQKENI. The V and J ends lost 3 bases and 2 bases respectively, with 8 bases between them. This CDR3 is built from 15 residues. CDR3 DNA sequence: TGTGCCAGCTCACCGTCCATCACCTATAATTCACCCCTCCACTTT. This encodes CASSPSITYNSPLHF.

The DNA of the CDR3 is TGTGCCAGCAATTTAGGGGGGGGATACAATGAGCAGTTCTTC. Residues: CASNLGGGYNEQFF. J is TRBJ2-1 and V is TRBV13, with D possibly TRBD2 on 7 matching bases. V lost 7 bases to trimming and J lost 4 bases, with 14 bases between them. This CDR3 has 14 residues. The V gene's germline CDR1 is PRHDT and CDR2 FYEKMQ (reference sequence). The full variable domain, with the rest looked up from reference TRBV13 and TRBJ2-1, is AAGVIQSPRHLIKEKRETATLKCYPIPRHDTVYWYQQGPGQDPQFLISFYEKMQSDKGSIPDRFSAQQFSDYHSELNMSSLELGDSALYFCASNLGGGYNEQFFGPGTRLTVL.

The V gene is TRBV5-6, the J gene TRBJ1-5, with D unclear. CDR3 length: 13 residues. The ends were cut back, 2 bases at V and 6 bases at J, with 9 bases in the middle. Germline V gene data show CDR1 as SGHDT and CDR2 as YYEEEE. CDR3 nucleotide sequence: TGTGCCAGCAGCTTAAAAGTAGGTCAGCCCCAGCATTTT. It yields the protein CASSLKVGQPQHF.

In its sample, this clonotype was seen a few times. This rearrangement joins TRBV7-6 to TRBJ1-3; D is possibly TRBD1 (6 bases). This CDR3 has 18 amino acids. Per the germline V gene, CDR1 is SGHVS and CDR2 is FNYEAQ. Trimming left V 5 bases short and J 0 bases short, with 20 bases between. CDR3 residues: CASSPTGGRTSSGNTIYF. The CDR3 DNA reads as TGTGCCAGCAGCCCAACTGGGGGCAGGACCAGCTCTGGAAACACCATATATTTT.

This clonotype was counted between two and nine times. This chain links TRBV11-1 with TRBJ1-6; 9 nucleotides match TRBD1. The germline V gene encodes CDR1 SGHAT and CDR2 FQDESV (reference sequence). This CDR3 is 15 amino acids long. V dropped 5 bases and J dropped 8; count of bases not matched to a gene: 7. The DNA for the CDR3 is TGTGCCAGCAGCGCCTCGGGACAGGGACATTCACCCCTCCACTTT. Its translation: CASSASGQGHSPLHF.

This clonotype appeared a few times. The chain links TRBV11-2 to TRBJ2-7, with TRBD2 identical over 7 bases. With V trimmed by 5 bases and J by 7 bases, 8 bases remained unmatched. The CDR3 is 13 residues long. Germline-derived CDR1 and CDR2 are SGHAT and FQNNGV. CDR3 residues: CASSRDYLREQYV. As DNA, the CDR3 is TGTGCCAGCAGCCGGGACTACCTTAGGGAGCAGTACGTC.

This clonotype was detected only a few times. The chain employs TRBV18 and TRBJ2-1, with TRBD1 identical over 8 bases. The CDR3 spans 13 residues. The ends lost 2 bases at V and 8 bases at J; junction bases unmatched: 2. Germline-derived CDR1 and CDR2 are KGHSH and LQKENI. CDR3 DNA: TGTGCCAGCTCACCAGTGACAGGGGATGAGCAGTTCTTC. This sequence encodes CASSPVTGDEQFF.

This clonotype was seen repeatedly, ten times or more. The chain carries TRBV6-1 and TRBJ2-2, with a possible D match to TRBD1 (5 bases). This CDR3 contains 15 residues. Deletions cut 2 bases from V and 7 bases from J, with 14 bases between. CDR1 and CDR2 from the germline V gene are MNHNS and SASEGT. This CDR3 reads CASSEMGQGGGELFF. CDR3 nucleotides: TGTGCCAGCAGTGAAATGGGGCAGGGCGGCGGGGAGCTGTTTTTT.

V gene TRBV4-2 combines with J gene TRBJ1-1; 10 bases match TRBD1. This CDR3 is 15 amino acids long. Trimming cost V 2 bases and J 6 bases; bases outside gene matches: 6. Germline V CDR1 and CDR2: LGHNA, YNFKEQ. The CDR3 nucleotides are TGTGCCAGCAGCCAAACCGGGACAGGGGAGCCTGAAGCTTTCTTT. Its protein is CASSQTGTGEPEAFF.

The gene calls are TRBV9 and TRBJ2-2; 8 nucleotides align to TRBD1. Germline values: CDR1 SGDLS, CDR2 YYNGEE. The CDR3 covers 17 residues. V shed 3 bases and J 0 bases; nucleotides not matched to a gene: 7. For the CDR3, the DNA is TGTGCCAGCAGCGATCAACGGACAGGGACGAACACCGGGGAGCTGTTTTTT. Translation: CASSDQRTGTNTGELFF.

The chain couples TRBV18 to TRBJ1-6; 7 bases align to TRBD1. The CDR3 has 17 residues. Germline CDR1 KGHSH, CDR2 LQKENI. With 3 bases clipped from V and 6 bases from J, the junction kept 11 bases outside the gene matches. In DNA form, the CDR3 reads TGTGCCAGCTCACCGACCCAGGGGGGACACATTAATTCACCCCTCCACTTT. Translation gives CASSPTQGGHINSPLHF.

This clonotype was recorded many times. The J gene is TRBJ1-2, the V gene TRBV6-6, with TRBD1 matching over 7 bases. Germline CDR1 MNHNY, CDR2 SVGAGI (reference sequence). After removal of 5 bases from V and 0 bases from J, the junction contained 3 bases not matched to a gene. The CDR3 loop spans 14 amino acids. This CDR3 reads CASSHGTANYGYTF. The CDR3 nucleotides read TGTGCCAGCAGTCACGGGACAGCTAACTATGGCTACACCTTC.

This clonotype was seen a handful of times. This chain connects TRBV7-8 to TRBJ1-2; 7 nucleotides align to TRBD1. V shed 5 bases and J 6 bases; nucleotides not matched to a gene: 12. The CDR3 consists of 15 residues. Germline V lookup: CDR1 SGHVS, CDR2 FQNEAQ. CDR3 sequence (DNA): TGTGCCAGCAGCCTACAAGTGGACAGGTCCCATGGCTACACCTTC. Residues: CASSLQVDRSHGYTF.

The CDR3 DNA follows: TGCGCCAGCAGTTACCTCGGGGGCCCCCCAGATACGCAGTATTTT. Its translation: CASSYLGGPPDTQYF. The V gene is TRBV5-1, the J gene TRBJ2-3; D may be TRBD1 or TRBD2 (6 bases each). The germline gives CDR1 SGHRS, CDR2 YFSETQ. The CDR3 covers 15 residues. Deletions cut 5 bases from V and 4 bases from J, with 17 bases between.

This clonotype was seen at least ten times. The chain carries TRBV4-2 and TRBJ2-1; D gene unclear. Germline V gene lookup returns CDR1 LGHNA and CDR2 YNFKEQ. With 0 bases removed from V and 0 bases from J, the gap between germline ends came to 6 bases. This CDR3 has 15 residues. This CDR3 reads CASSQDDGSYNEQFF. The DNA for the CDR3 is TGTGCCAGCAGCCAAGATGACGGCTCCTACAATGAGCAGTTCTTC.

V gene TRBV3-1 combines with J gene TRBJ2-2; 9 nucleotides align to TRBD2. The germline gives CDR1 LGHDT, CDR2 YNNKEL (reference sequence). This CDR3 is 15 amino acids long. The J segment lost 2 bases and the V segment lost 3 bases, leaving 1 base of the junction unmatched. For the CDR3, the DNA is TGTGCCAGCAGCCACGGGACTAGCAACACCGGGGAGCTGTTTTTT. Encoded protein: CASSHGTSNTGELFF.

The table lists this clonotype with a few counts. This chain uses TRBV7-3 with TRBJ2-5; tentative D call: TRBD1 (6 bases). V lost 5 bases and J lost 5, with 18 bases in between. Germline loops: CDR1 SGHTA, CDR2 FQGTGA. The CDR3 totals 15 residues. The CDR3 region has the DNA TGTGCCAGCAGCCTAGGCTCAGGGGTCGGGGAGACCCAGTACTTC. It specifies CASSLGSGVGETQYF. The complete variable domain, with remaining parts taken from reference TRBV7-3 and TRBJ2-5, reads GAGVSQTPSNKVTEKGKYVELRCDPISGHTALYWYRQSLGQGPEFLIYFQGTGAADDSGLPNDRFFAVRPEGSVSTLKIQRTERGDSAVYLCASSLGSGVGETQYFGPGTRLLVL.

This clonotype has only a few counts. This rearrangement joins TRBV20-1 to TRBJ1-2; TRBD1 agrees at 8 bases. The CDR3 is made up of 12 amino acids. V lost 5 bases, J lost 4 bases, and 3 bases stayed unmatched. In germline, CDR1 is DFQATT, CDR2 SNEGSKA (reference sequence). The CDR3 DNA follows: TGCAGTGCTCCGACAGGGGCCTATGGCTACACCTTC. This gives the protein CSAPTGAYGYTF.

The rearrangement uses TRBV7-3 and TRBJ1-1; 9 bases fit TRBD1. This CDR3 is 16 amino acids long. Per germline, CDR1 SGHTA and CDR2 FQGTGA. V shed 4 bases and J 4 bases; nucleotides not matched to a gene: 10. CDR3 protein: CASSSTGQGLGTEAFF. The CDR3 DNA sequence: TGTGCCAGCAGCTCAACCGGACAGGGGTTGGGCACTGAAGCTTTCTTT.

This clonotype was observed many times. The J gene is TRBJ2-3, the V gene TRBV10-3; 8 nucleotides line up with TRBD1. This CDR3 contains 12 residues. V was clipped by 9 bases and J by 2 bases; unmatched bases: 1. The V gene's germline CDR1 is ENHRY and CDR2 SYGVKD. The CDR3 spells CAIQGVTDTQYF. Written as DNA, the CDR3 is TGTGCCATACAGGGGGTCACAGATACGCAGTATTTT.

This clonotype has at least ten counts. This sequence joins TRBV3-1 and TRBJ2-5, with 10 positions matching TRBD2. There are 14 residues in the CDR3. Losses at the gene ends were 7 bases for V and 3 bases for J; bases not matched to a gene: 5. Germline CDR1 LGHDT, CDR2 YNNKEL (reference sequence). The CDR3 here is CASMRLAGEETQYF. The CDR3 DNA sequence: TGTGCCAGCATGCGTCTAGCGGGGGAAGAGACCCAGTACTTC.

In this sample, this clonotype turned up a few times. The chain has TRBV6-2 or TRBV6-3 and TRBJ1-1; D is unresolved. This CDR3 is 13 amino acids long. With 6 bases removed from V and 3 bases from J, the gap between germline ends came to 11 bases. Looked up from germline, CDR1 is MNHEY and CDR2 is SVGEGT. CDR3 in amino acids: CASSQDGYTEAFF. CDR3 sequence (DNA): TGTGCCAGCAGCCAGGACGGATACACTGAAGCTTTCTTT.